This TCR beta chain was documented in a study of T cell responses to AZD1222 COVID-19 vaccine. V lost 1 base, J lost 4 bases, and 6 bases stayed unmatched. This CDR3 has 15 residues. In germline, CDR1 is MGHDK, CDR2 SYGVNS. Assay: immunoSEQ multiplex PCR; the TCRdb copy retains only in-frame clones and omits some. The sample includes around 130,000 clones, about 86% of them seen just once. Material: peripheral blood, obtained on day 0 of AZD1222 vaccination. The gene calls are TRBV25-1 and TRBJ1-1, with TRBD1 matching 7 bases. The clonotype originates from an adult in good health. The CDR3 nucleotides are TGTGCCAGCAGTGAATGGGCAGGGGGGCCCACTGAAGCTTTCTTT. It yields the protein CASSEWAGGPTEAFF.